The present TCR beta chain was sequenced within a study of spatial heterogeneity in lung cancer. On the study more broadly: Fewer alpha-chain than beta-chain sequences were consistently detected. Overall study results and limits: Tracking of tumor mutation counts was seen in expanded intratumoral alpha and beta TCR counts.

Every TCR cDNA molecule bore a unique molecular identifier. Via MiXCR, TCRdb re-called the 5' RACE reads, giving one row per CDR3 protein. Here the sample spans about 6,000 distinct CDR3 sequences, 9.1% being singletons. The CDR3 sequence is 16 residues long. The V gene lost 0 bases and the J gene lost 7 bases, with 17 bases spanning the gap. The germline CDR1 and CDR2 sequences are SGDLS and YYNGEE. Remarks on this clonotype: The antigen is unknown.

Sample time point: sample taken at primary tumor resection. Unsorted whole RNA from tumor, nontumor lung or frozen PBMC underwent sequencing. The chain employs TRBV9 and TRBJ2-1, with D possibly TRBD2 on 6 matching bases. The receptor comes from a female donor with early-stage non-small cell lung cancer. Sequences were derived from lung tumor tissue, sampled at surgery. The CDR3 loop reads CASSVEIGGRINEQFF. The CDR3 DNA sequence: TGTGCCAGCAGCGTAGAGATCGGGGGACGGATAAATGAGCAGTTCTTC.